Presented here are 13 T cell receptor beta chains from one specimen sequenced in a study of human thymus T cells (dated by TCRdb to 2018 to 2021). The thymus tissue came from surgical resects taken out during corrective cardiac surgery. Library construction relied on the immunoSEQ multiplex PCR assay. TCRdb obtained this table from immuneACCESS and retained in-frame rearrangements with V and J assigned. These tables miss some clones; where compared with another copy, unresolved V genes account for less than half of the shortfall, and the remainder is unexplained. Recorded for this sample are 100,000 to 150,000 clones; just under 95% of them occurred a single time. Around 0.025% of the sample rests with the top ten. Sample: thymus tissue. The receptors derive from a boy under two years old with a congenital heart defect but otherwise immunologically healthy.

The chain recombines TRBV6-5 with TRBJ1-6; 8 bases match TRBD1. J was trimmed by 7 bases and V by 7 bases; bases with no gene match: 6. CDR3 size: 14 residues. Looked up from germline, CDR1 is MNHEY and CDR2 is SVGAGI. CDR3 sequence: CASTRTGTNSPLHF. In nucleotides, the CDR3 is TGTGCCAGCACCCGGACAGGGACGAATTCACCCCTCCACTTT.

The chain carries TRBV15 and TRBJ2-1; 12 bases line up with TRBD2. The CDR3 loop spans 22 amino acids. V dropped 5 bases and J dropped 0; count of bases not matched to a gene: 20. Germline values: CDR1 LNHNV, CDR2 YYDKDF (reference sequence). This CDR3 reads CATSAVISTSGGPHSSYNEQFF. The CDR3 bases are TGTGCCACCAGCGCAGTGATATCTACTAGCGGGGGGCCTCACAGCTCCTACAATGAGCAGTTCTTC.

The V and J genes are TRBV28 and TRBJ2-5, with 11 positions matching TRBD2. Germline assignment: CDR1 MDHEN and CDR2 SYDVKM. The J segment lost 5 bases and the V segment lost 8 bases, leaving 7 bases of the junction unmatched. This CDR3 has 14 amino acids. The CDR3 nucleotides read TGTGCCAGCCGCATAGCGGGGGGGAGGGAGACCCAGTACTTC. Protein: CASRIAGGRETQYF.

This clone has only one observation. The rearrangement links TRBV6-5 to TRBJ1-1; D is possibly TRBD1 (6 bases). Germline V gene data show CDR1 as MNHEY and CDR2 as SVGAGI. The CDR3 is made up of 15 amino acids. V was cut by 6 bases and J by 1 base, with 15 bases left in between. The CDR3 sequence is CASSQYREWNTEAFF. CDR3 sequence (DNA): TGTGCCAGCAGCCAGTACAGGGAGTGGAACACTGAAGCTTTCTTT.

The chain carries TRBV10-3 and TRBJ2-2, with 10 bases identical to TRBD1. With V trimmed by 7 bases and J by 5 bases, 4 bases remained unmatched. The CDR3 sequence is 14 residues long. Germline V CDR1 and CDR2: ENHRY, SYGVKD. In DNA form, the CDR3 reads TGTGCCATCACCCCGGGACAGGGGACCGGGGAGCTGTTTTTT. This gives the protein CAITPGQGTGELFF.

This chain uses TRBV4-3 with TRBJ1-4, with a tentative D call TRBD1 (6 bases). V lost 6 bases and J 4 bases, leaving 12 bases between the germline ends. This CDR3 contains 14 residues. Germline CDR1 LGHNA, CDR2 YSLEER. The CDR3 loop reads CASRRTENNEKLFF. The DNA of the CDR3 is TGCGCCAGCAGACGGACAGAAAATAATGAAAAACTGTTTTTT.

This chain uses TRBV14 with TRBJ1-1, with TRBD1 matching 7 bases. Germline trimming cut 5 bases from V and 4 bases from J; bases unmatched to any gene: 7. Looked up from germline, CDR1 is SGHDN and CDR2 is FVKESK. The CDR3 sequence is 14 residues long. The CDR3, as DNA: TGTGCCAGCAGCTTGACAGGGCCGAGCACTGAAGCTTTCTTT. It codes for CASSLTGPSTEAFF.

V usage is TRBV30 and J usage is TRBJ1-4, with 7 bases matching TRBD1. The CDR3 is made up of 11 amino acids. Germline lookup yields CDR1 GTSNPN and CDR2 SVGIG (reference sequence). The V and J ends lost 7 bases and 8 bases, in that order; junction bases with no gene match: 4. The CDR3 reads CALQTGEKLFF. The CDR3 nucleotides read TGTGCCTTACAGACAGGGGAAAAACTGTTTTTT.

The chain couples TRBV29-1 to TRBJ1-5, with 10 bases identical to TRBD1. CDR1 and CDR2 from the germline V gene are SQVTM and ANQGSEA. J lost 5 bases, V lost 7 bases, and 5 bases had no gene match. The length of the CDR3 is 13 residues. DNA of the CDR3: TGCAGCGCCGGGACAGGGGTGGATCAGCCCCAGCATTTT. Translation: CSAGTGVDQPQHF.

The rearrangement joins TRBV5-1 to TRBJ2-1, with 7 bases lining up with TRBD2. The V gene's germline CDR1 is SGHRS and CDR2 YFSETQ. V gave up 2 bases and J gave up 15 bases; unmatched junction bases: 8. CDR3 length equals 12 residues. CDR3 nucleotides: TGCGCCAGCAGCTTCGCACGACTAGCATGGTTCTTC. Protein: CASSFARLAWFF.

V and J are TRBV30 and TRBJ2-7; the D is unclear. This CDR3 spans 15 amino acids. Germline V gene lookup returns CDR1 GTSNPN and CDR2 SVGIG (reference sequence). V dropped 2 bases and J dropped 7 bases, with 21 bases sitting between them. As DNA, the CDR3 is TGTGCCTGGAGTCCCTTAGAACGGTTTCATCGAGAGCAGTACTTC. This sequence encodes CAWSPLERFHREQYF.

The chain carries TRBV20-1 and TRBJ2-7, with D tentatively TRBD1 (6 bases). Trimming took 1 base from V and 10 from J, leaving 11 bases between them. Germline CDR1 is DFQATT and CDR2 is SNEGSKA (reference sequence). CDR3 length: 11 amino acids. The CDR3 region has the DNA TGCAGTGCTAGAGCCCAACAGGGCCAGTACTTC. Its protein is CSARAQQGQYF.

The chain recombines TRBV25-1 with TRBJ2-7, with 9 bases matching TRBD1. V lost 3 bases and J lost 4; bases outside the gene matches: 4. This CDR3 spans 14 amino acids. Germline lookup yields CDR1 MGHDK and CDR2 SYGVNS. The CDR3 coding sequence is TGTGCCAGCAGTGATGGGACAGGGAGGTACGAGCAGTACTTC. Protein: CASSDGTGRYEQYF.